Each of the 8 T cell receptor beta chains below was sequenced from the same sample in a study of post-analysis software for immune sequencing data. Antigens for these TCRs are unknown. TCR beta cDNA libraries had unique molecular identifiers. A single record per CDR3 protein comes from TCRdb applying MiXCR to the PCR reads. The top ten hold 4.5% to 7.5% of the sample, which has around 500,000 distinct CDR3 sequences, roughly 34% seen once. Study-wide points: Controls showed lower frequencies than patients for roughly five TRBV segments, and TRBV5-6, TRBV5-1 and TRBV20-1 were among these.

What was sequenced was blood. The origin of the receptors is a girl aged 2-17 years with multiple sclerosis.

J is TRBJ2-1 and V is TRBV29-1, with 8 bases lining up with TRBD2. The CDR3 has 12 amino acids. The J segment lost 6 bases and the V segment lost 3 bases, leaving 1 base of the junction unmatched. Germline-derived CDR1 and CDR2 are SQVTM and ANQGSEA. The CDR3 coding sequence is TGCAGCGTTGATGGGACTAGCAATGAGCAGTTCTTC. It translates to CSVDGTSNEQFF.

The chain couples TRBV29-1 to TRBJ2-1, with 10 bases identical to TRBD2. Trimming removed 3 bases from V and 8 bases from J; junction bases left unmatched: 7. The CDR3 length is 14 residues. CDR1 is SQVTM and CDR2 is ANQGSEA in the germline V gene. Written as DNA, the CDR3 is TGCAGCGTTGATATTGGACTAGCGGCGGATGAGCAGTTCTTC. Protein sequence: CSVDIGLAADEQFF.

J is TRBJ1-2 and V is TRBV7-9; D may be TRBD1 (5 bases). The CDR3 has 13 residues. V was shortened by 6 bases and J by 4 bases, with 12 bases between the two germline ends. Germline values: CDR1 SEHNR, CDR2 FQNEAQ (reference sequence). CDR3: CASRPGHSYGYTF. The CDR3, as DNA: TGTGCCAGCAGGCCCGGACACAGCTATGGCTACACCTTC.

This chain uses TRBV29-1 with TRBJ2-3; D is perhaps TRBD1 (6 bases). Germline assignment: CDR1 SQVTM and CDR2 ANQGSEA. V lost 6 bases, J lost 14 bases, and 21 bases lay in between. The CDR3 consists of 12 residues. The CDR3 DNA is TGCAGCGTCTGGAACGACAGGCCCCGGAGGTATTTT. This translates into CSVWNDRPRRYF.

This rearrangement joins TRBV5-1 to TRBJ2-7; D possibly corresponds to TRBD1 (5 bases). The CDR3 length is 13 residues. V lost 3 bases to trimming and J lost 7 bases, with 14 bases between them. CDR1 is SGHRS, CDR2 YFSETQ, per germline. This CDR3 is CASSSGPQGEQYF. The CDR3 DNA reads TGCGCCAGCAGCTCTGGACCCCAGGGAGAGCAGTACTTC.

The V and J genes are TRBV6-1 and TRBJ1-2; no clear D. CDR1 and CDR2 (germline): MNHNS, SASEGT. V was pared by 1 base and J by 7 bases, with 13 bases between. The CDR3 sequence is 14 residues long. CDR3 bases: TGTGCCAGCAGTGAAGGTAGTTTTAGTCTTGGCTACACCTTC. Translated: CASSEGSFSLGYTF.

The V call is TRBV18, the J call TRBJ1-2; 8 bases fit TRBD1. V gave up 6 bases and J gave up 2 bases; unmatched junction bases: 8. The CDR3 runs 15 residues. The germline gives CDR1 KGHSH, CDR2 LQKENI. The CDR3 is CASSYGQGGNYGYTF. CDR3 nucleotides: TGTGCCAGCTCCTACGGACAGGGCGGGAACTATGGCTACACCTTC.

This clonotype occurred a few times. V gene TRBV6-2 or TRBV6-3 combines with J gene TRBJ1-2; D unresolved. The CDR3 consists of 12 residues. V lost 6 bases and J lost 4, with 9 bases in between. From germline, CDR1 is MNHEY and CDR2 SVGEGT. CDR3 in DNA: TGTGCCAGCAGCGCAGGACTCTATGGCTACACCTTC. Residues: CASSAGLYGYTF.